This T cell receptor beta chain was identified in a study of T cells in Graves' hyperthyroidism and ophthalmopathy (dated by TCRdb to the late 2010s). Regarding the research as a whole: Peripheral blood samples were taken at initial diagnosis, before any treatment was given. TCR V-J signatures able to tell the groups apart were searched for in a discovery cohort of 90 to 100 patients, of whom more than 40 had Graves' ophthalmopathy and roughly 57 had stable Graves' hyperthyroidism. Prospective prediction of ophthalmopathy was tested in an independent validation cohort consisting of 18 hyperthyroidism patients and approximately 16 patients who later progressed to ophthalmopathy. The 100 discovery patients were divided at random into training and test sets in a 7:3 ratio. In several Graves' hyperthyroidism patients, the study also compared T-cell repertoires from thyroid tissue with T-cell repertoires from blood. After blood sampling, hyperthyroidism patients were treated with methimazole at a starting dose of 30 mg daily, and ophthalmopathy patients were treated with high-dose intravenous methylprednisolone. TCR Vbeta CDR3 sequencing of 130 to 150 peripheral blood samples (more than 40 ophthalmopathy, approximately 80 hyperthyroidism and roughly 17 progressor patients) is reported in the paper. General conclusions and limits of the study: Most expanded thyroid clonotypes (frequency above 0.001) were also found in blood, which suggests that blood repertoires may mirror thyroid immune responses. In cross-validation, a model built on a 13 V-J signature told ophthalmopathy apart from stable hyperthyroidism with approximately 90% sensitivity and about 81% specificity, and in testing the same model reached 80%/75%. Sample size was not statistically predetermined, and blinding of investigators to group allocation was not performed. In validation, the model predicted progression to ophthalmopathy a median of about 6 months before onset, with approximately 68% sensitivity and about 72% specificity.

Many counts were recorded for this clonotype. Which antigen it targets is not known. Base qualities were left out, and no much larger clone turns up one base away. Ophthalmopathy patients had moderately to severely active disease, Clinical Activity Score of at least 3, NOSPECS grade of at least 4, and duration under 3 months. The study excluded patients with uncontrolled infections, other autoimmune diseases, pregnancy or lactation. Clinical symptoms, serum thyroxine and TRAb, thyroid ultrasound, and orbital computed tomography formed the basis for the diagnoses. PBMCs were separated from 10 ml of fresh peripheral blood using Ficoll-Paque density gradient centrifugation. Total RNA was extracted using Trizol reagent, and RNA quality was assessed on an Agilent 2100 Bioanalyzer. The TCR beta CDR3 regions were amplified from RNA transcripts. A first-round RT-PCR of the TCR CDR3 used the HTBI primer set with the Qiagen OneStep RT-PCR kit. The libraries were constructed in a second round of multiplex PCR and then size-selected and purified. The libraries were sequenced on an Illumina HiSeq2000 using paired-end 100 bp reads. As for how the authors treated the data: Raw data were processed with SOAPnuke, discarding reads with adapters, uncalled bases, mean Phred below 15, or no exact constant-primer or identifier match. High-quality paired reads were merged using COPE v1.2.5, and each unique nucleotide sequence was defined as a clonotype. Clonotypes were aligned to IMGT TRBV, TRBD and TRBJ reference segments using MiTCR v1.1. The analysis included only V-J combinations with a frequency above 0.0001, which together covered 98% to 99.2% of the repertoires. A TCS score was defined as the ratio of F50 (clonal expansion) to E x V (chaos), with BLOSUM62-based TCRdist applied between CDR3 peptides within each V-J. Welch's t-statistics and random forest reduced some 510 V-J features to roughly 13, which were used in a naive Bayes classifier (R e1071). TCRdb took the public reads, trimmed them with fastp at Q25, ran MiXCR for clone calling and kept in-frame beta chains. Rows matching on CDR3 protein sequence are summarized as one entry with the most common DNA and genes. The V and J calls reflect TCRdb's pipeline rather than the authors' work. Recorded for this sample are about 640,000 distinct CDR3 sequences; around 15% of them occurred a single time. Around an eighth of the sample belongs to the ten largest clones.

The CDR3 holds 16 amino acids from the cysteine to the phenylalanine. Only the CDR3 part of the read is kept: 48 bases, read in frame from the first base. V and J are trimmed by 0 bases and 3 bases, and the gene matches miss 3 bases of the junction. The source is a woman aged 45-59 years with Graves' ophthalmopathy. The sample was blood. The chain couples TRBV12-3 or TRBV12-4 to TRBJ2-1; 9 central nucleotides agree with TRBD2. The nucleotides are TGTGCCAGCAGTTTAGCGAGGACTAGCGACTACAATGAGCAGTTCTTC. This codes for CASSLARTSDYNEQFF.